These 4 T cell receptor beta chains were sequenced from one sample in a study of T-cell reconstitution after alpha-beta-depleted transplantation in children. Preparation of the TCRbeta library was carried out with unique molecular identifiers. TCRdb re-called the PCR reads through MiXCR, storing one row per CDR3 protein. This sample has about 440,000 distinct CDR3 sequences, with around two fifths found just once. This specimen was PBMCs, taken before TCRalphabeta/CD19-depleted stem cell transplant. These receptors were collected from a girl aged 2 to 10 with aplastic anemia, due to receive a stem cell transplant.

This clonotype turned up a few times. This sequence joins TRBV6-5 and TRBJ1-6, with TRBD1 as a possible D gene (6 bases). This CDR3 comprises 16 residues. Germline V gene sequence: CDR1 MNHEY, CDR2 SVGAGI. V dropped 2 bases and J dropped 4 bases, with 12 bases sitting between them. For the CDR3, the DNA is TGTGCCAGCAGTTACGAGGGGGGCCCTTATAATTCACCCCTCCACTTT. Translation gives CASSYEGGPYNSPLHF.

This clonotype was seen repeatedly, ten times or more. V and J are TRBV20-1 and TRBJ2-7; D gene uncertain. Between the trimmed V and J ends, which lost 4 bases and 0 bases, there was a span of 10 bases. The CDR3 extends over 13 amino acids. CDR1 and CDR2 from the germline V gene are DFQATT and SNEGSKA (reference sequence). This CDR3 reads CSAIKRSSYEQYF. CDR3 in DNA: TGCAGTGCTATTAAAAGGAGCTCCTACGAGCAGTACTTC.

Many counts were recorded for this clonotype. This chain links TRBV28 with TRBJ2-5; 9 nucleotides line up with TRBD1. The CDR3 covers 13 residues. CDR1 MDHEN and CDR2 SYDVKM come from the germline V gene. Losses at the gene ends were 5 bases for V and 2 bases for J; bases not matched to a gene: 0. The CDR3 coding sequence is TGTGCCAGCAGTGGGACAGGGCAAGAGACCCAGTACTTC. It translates to CASSGTGQETQYF.

This chain joins TRBV12-3 or TRBV12-4 and TRBJ2-5; 9 positions match TRBD1. The J segment lost 1 base and the V segment lost 6 bases, leaving 3 bases of the junction unmatched. The CDR3 is made up of 14 amino acids. The CDR3 sequence: CASSWDRVQETQYF. DNA of the CDR3: TGTGCCAGCAGCTGGGACAGGGTCCAAGAGACCCAGTACTTC.